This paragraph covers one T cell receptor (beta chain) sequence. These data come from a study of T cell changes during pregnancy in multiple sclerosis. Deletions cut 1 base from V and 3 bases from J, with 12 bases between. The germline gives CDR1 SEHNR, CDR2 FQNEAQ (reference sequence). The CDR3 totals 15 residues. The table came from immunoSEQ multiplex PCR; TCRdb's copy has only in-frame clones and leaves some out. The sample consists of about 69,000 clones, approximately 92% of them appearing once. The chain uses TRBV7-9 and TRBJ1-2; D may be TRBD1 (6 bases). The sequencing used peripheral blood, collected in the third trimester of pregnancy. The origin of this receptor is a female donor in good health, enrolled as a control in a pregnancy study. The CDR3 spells CASSLDWEGDYGYTF. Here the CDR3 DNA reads TGTGCCAGCAGCTTAGATTGGGAGGGGGACTATGGCTACACCTTC.